This T cell receptor (beta chain) was observed in a study of long-term antiretroviral therapy in people with HIV. Study-wide results and caveats: An increase in diversity followed ART, yet levels stayed below transplant donor controls.

A remark on this clone: What it binds is unknown.

Germline V gives CDR1 SGHRS, CDR2 YFSETQ. Trimming removed 5 bases at V and 4 bases at J, with 12 bases between. This CDR3 region has 14 residues. The assay used was immunoSEQ (version v3.0), run at survey level. Target depth was roughly 35,000-55,000 T-cell genomes per sample. Using immunoSEQ multiplex PCR, the repertoire was profiled, and TCRdb retains in-frame clones only, with some absent. The top ten hold roughly 15% of the sample, which has roughly 12,000 clones, 75% to 85% seen once. The receptor was isolated from a man aged 35 to 55 with HIV. This sample comprised unsorted PBMCs, obtained 3.4 years after starting antiretroviral therapy. V gene TRBV5-1 combines with J gene TRBJ2-2; unclear D gene. As DNA, the CDR3 is TGCGCCAGCAGTGGGGAAGGGCCCACCGGGGAGCTGTTTTTT. Protein product: CASSGEGPTGELFF.